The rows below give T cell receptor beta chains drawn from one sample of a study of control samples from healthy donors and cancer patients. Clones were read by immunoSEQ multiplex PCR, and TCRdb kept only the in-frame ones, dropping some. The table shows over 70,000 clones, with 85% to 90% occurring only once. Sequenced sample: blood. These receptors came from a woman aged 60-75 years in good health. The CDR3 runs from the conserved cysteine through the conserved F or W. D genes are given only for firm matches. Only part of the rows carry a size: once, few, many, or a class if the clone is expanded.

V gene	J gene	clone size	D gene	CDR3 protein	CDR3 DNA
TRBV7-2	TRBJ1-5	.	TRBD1	CASSLYGTESNQPQHF	TGTGCCAGCAGCTTATATGGGACAGAGTCCAATCAGCCCCAGCATTTT
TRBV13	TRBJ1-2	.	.	CASSLLLWGGDDYGYTF	TGTGCCAGCAGCTTACTATTATGGGGCGGAGACGACTATGGCTACACCTTC
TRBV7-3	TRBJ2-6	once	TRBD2	CASTPAGGEAGANVLTF	TGTGCCAGCACCCCGGCGGGGGGGGAGGCTGGGGCCAACGTCCTGACTTTC
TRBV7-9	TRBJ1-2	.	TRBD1	CASTIDRDVGYTF	TGTGCCAGCACCATTGACAGGGACGTTGGCTACACCTTC
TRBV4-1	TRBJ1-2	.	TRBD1	CASSPLVRGRNYGYTF	TGCGCCAGCAGCCCATTGGTAAGGGGGCGCAACTATGGCTACACCTTC
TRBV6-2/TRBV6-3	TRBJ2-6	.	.	CASSYSAGPSGANVLTF	TGTGCCAGCAGTTACTCGGCTGGGCCCTCTGGGGCCAACGTCCTGACTTTC
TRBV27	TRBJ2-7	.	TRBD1	CASSLSWRQGYEQYF	TGTGCCAGCAGTTTATCGTGGAGACAGGGGTACGAGCAGTACTTC
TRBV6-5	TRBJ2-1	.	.	CASSSANNEQFF	TGTGCCAGCAGTTCAGCGAACAATGAGCAGTTCTTC
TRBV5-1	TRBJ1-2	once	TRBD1	CASTKTTGETGYTF	TGCGCCAGCACCAAAACTACAGGGGAAACTGGCTACACCTTC
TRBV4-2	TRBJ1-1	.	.	CASSLVGQKNTEAFF	TGTGCCAGCAGCCTCGTCGGACAGAAGAACACTGAAGCTTTCTTT